Listed below are T cell receptor beta chains from one sample, sequenced in a study of human T cells and chemical hapten exposure. TCRdb reanalysed the RACE reads using MiXCR and keeps one entry per CDR3 protein. The top ten clones hold about 1.5% of a sample with 65,000 to 85,000 distinct CDR3 sequences, about 9.4% of them seen once. This sample comprised whole blood, obtained in connection with sensitization to the hapten diphenylcyclopropenone (DPC). Source of these receptors: a woman between 50 and 59 years old with alopecia areata. Some clones in this sample may be carry-over from other donors' samples. CDR3s include the opening cysteine and the closing phenylalanine or tryptophan. A D gene is named only where the DNA matches it firmly. Not all rows give a size; the values are once, few, many and, for expanded clones, a class.

cdr3_nt: TGTGCCAGCAGTGGTAGGGCAGAGACCCAGTACTTC
cdr3_aa: CASSGRAETQYF
v_call: TRBV28
j_call: TRBJ2-5
d_call: .
clone_size: many

cdr3_nt: TGTGCCAGCAGTGAGGAGGAGGACTATGGCTACACCTTC
cdr3_aa: CASSEEEDYGYTF
v_call: TRBV2
j_call: TRBJ1-2
d_call: .
clone_size: .

cdr3_nt: TGTGCCAGCAGTGACGGAGTCCGGGAGACCCAGTACTTC
cdr3_aa: CASSDGVRETQYF
v_call: TRBV6-2/TRBV6-3
j_call: TRBJ2-5
d_call: .
clone_size: few

cdr3_nt: TGTGCCAGCAGCGTAGCAGGGTCCGGGCAGCCCCAGCATTTT
cdr3_aa: CASSVAGSGQPQHF
v_call: TRBV9
j_call: TRBJ1-5
d_call: .
clone_size: few

cdr3_nt: TGTGCCAGCACCCATTTGGGGGAGCAGTACTTC
cdr3_aa: CASTHLGEQYF
v_call: TRBV28
j_call: TRBJ2-7
d_call: .
clone_size: .

cdr3_nt: TGCAGTGCTAGACTAGAGGGAACAGATACGCAGTATTTT
cdr3_aa: CSARLEGTDTQYF
v_call: TRBV20-1
j_call: TRBJ2-3
d_call: .
clone_size: few

cdr3_nt: TGCGCCAGCAGCCAAGACCGTGGGGGAGACACTGAAGCTTTCTTT
cdr3_aa: CASSQDRGGDTEAFF
v_call: TRBV4-1
j_call: TRBJ1-1
d_call: .
clone_size: many

cdr3_nt: TGCAGCGTTGCGGGATCGGGTAATGAGCAGTTCTTC
cdr3_aa: CSVAGSGNEQFF
v_call: TRBV29-1
j_call: TRBJ2-1
d_call: .
clone_size: .

cdr3_nt: TGCGCCAGCAGCTTGGCCGGGGGGAGCCGGAATGAGCAGTTCTTC
cdr3_aa: CASSLAGGSRNEQFF
v_call: TRBV5-1
j_call: TRBJ2-1
d_call: TRBD2
clone_size: few

cdr3_nt: TGTGCCAGCAGTAGGGGAGGGACTAGCGGGATGGAGCAGTACTTC
cdr3_aa: CASSRGGTSGMEQYF
v_call: TRBV6-6
j_call: TRBJ2-7
d_call: TRBD2
clone_size: few

cdr3_nt: TGTGCCAGCAGGTTTACCGGGACAACCTTCAACTATGGCTACACCTTC
cdr3_aa: CASRFTGTTFNYGYTF
v_call: TRBV7-6
j_call: TRBJ1-2
d_call: .
clone_size: .

cdr3_nt: TGTGCCAGCAGTTTCCTTTGGACGTCATCCTATGGCTACACCTTC
cdr3_aa: CASSFLWTSSYGYTF
v_call: TRBV12-3/TRBV12-4
j_call: TRBJ1-2
d_call: .
clone_size: .

cdr3_nt: TGCGCCAGCAGCCAAGTCGAGCGGCGCACAGATACGCAGTATTTT
cdr3_aa: CASSQVERRTDTQYF
v_call: TRBV4-1
j_call: TRBJ2-3
d_call: .
clone_size: .

cdr3_nt: TGTGCCAGCTCACCAATCTCAATCGCAGGGGTCTTATCTGGAAACACCATATATTTT
cdr3_aa: CASSPISIAGVLSGNTIYF
v_call: TRBV18
j_call: TRBJ1-3
d_call: .
clone_size: few

cdr3_nt: TGTGCCAGCAGCTTAGGAGGACGGGTGGATACGCAGTATTTT
cdr3_aa: CASSLGGRVDTQYF
v_call: TRBV7-9
j_call: TRBJ2-3
d_call: .
clone_size: many

cdr3_nt: TGCAGCGTTGAATCAGGGGTCAACACTGAAGCTTTCTTT
cdr3_aa: CSVESGVNTEAFF
v_call: TRBV29-1
j_call: TRBJ1-1
d_call: .
clone_size: few

cdr3_nt: TGTGCCAGCAGTTTCCAGGGTTTGGCTTTCTTT
cdr3_aa: CASSFQGLAFF
v_call: TRBV12-3/TRBV12-4
j_call: TRBJ1-1
d_call: .
clone_size: few

cdr3_nt: TGTGCCAGCAGCCAACAGGGAACCTACAATGAGCAGTTCTTC
cdr3_aa: CASSQQGTYNEQFF
v_call: TRBV6-5
j_call: TRBJ2-1
d_call: .
clone_size: few

cdr3_nt: TGTGCCAGCATCCGTCGACAGGGGAACACCGGGGAGCTGTTTTTT
cdr3_aa: CASIRRQGNTGELFF
v_call: TRBV12-3/TRBV12-4
j_call: TRBJ2-2
d_call: TRBD1
clone_size: .

cdr3_nt: TGCGCCAGCAGCTGGACAGGGGGGAACAATTCACCCCTCCACTTT
cdr3_aa: CASSWTGGNNSPLHF
v_call: TRBV5-1
j_call: TRBJ1-6
d_call: TRBD1
clone_size: few

cdr3_nt: TGTGCCAGCAGCTTAGCGGTGGCCTACGAGCAGTACTTC
cdr3_aa: CASSLAVAYEQYF
v_call: TRBV7-9
j_call: TRBJ2-7
d_call: .
clone_size: .

cdr3_nt: TGTGCCAGCAGTTATGGGGGAGAGACCCAGTACTTC
cdr3_aa: CASSYGGETQYF
v_call: TRBV6-6
j_call: TRBJ2-5
d_call: .
clone_size: .

cdr3_nt: TGTGCCAGCAGTCGGGACCAAGGGGAAAAACTGTTTTTT
cdr3_aa: CASSRDQGEKLFF
v_call: TRBV2
j_call: TRBJ1-4
d_call: .
clone_size: few

cdr3_nt: TGCAGTGCTAGGAACCGGGACGGGTCCTACGAGCAGTACTTC
cdr3_aa: CSARNRDGSYEQYF
v_call: TRBV20-1
j_call: TRBJ2-7
d_call: .
clone_size: many

cdr3_nt: TGTGCCAGCAGCTCGGGACAGGGCTCAGATACGCAGTATTTT
cdr3_aa: CASSSGQGSDTQYF
v_call: TRBV5-8
j_call: TRBJ2-3
d_call: TRBD1
clone_size: .

cdr3_nt: TGTGCCAGCAGTTACTCACTAGCGGGACCTCAGGATACGCAGTATTTT
cdr3_aa: CASSYSLAGPQDTQYF
v_call: TRBV6-2/TRBV6-3
j_call: TRBJ2-3
d_call: TRBD2
clone_size: .

cdr3_nt: TGCAGCGCCATACAGGCGATGAACACTGAAGCTTTCTTT
cdr3_aa: CSAIQAMNTEAFF
v_call: TRBV29-1
j_call: TRBJ1-1
d_call: .
clone_size: .

cdr3_nt: TGTGCCAGCAGTATACGACAGGGGGGCGATACGCAGTATTTT
cdr3_aa: CASSIRQGGDTQYF
v_call: TRBV6-5
j_call: TRBJ2-3
d_call: TRBD1
clone_size: few

cdr3_nt: TGTGCCAGCAGTACGGGACAGGGAACGAACTATGGCTACACCTTC
cdr3_aa: CASSTGQGTNYGYTF
v_call: TRBV6-6
j_call: TRBJ1-2
d_call: TRBD1
clone_size: .

cdr3_nt: TGTGCCAGCAGCACCGGACCACCATATCCTGAAGCTTTCTTT
cdr3_aa: CASSTGPPYPEAFF
v_call: TRBV5-4
j_call: TRBJ1-1
d_call: .
clone_size: many

cdr3_nt: TGTGCCAGCAGCCAACATCAGAAGAAAGAGACCCAGTACTTC
cdr3_aa: CASSQHQKKETQYF
v_call: TRBV11-2
j_call: TRBJ2-5
d_call: .
clone_size: many

cdr3_nt: TGCAGCGCCGATATGCGGGGAGGAGAGACCCAGTACTTC
cdr3_aa: CSADMRGGETQYF
v_call: TRBV29-1
j_call: TRBJ2-5
d_call: .
clone_size: few

cdr3_nt: TGTGCCAGTAGTATCCCCTCTAAGGGCAATCAGCCCCAGCATTTT
cdr3_aa: CASSIPSKGNQPQHF
v_call: TRBV19
j_call: TRBJ1-5
d_call: .
clone_size: .

cdr3_nt: TGCGCCAGCTTACCAACCCCGGGAGCGAACACCGGGGAGCTGTTTTTT
cdr3_aa: CASLPTPGANTGELFF
v_call: TRBV5-1
j_call: TRBJ2-2
d_call: .
clone_size: few

cdr3_nt: TGTGCCAGCAGGATACAGGGTTATAGCAATCAGCCCCAGCATTTT
cdr3_aa: CASRIQGYSNQPQHF
v_call: TRBV27
j_call: TRBJ1-5
d_call: .
clone_size: .

cdr3_nt: TGTGCCAGCAGTGTCCTCGTGCCAAACATTCAGTACTTC
cdr3_aa: CASSVLVPNIQYF
v_call: TRBV6-1
j_call: TRBJ2-4
d_call: .
clone_size: many

cdr3_nt: TGCGCCAGCATCGGTTCCGCGGGAGGATTTACCGGGGAGCTGTTTTTT
cdr3_aa: CASIGSAGGFTGELFF
v_call: TRBV10-2
j_call: TRBJ2-2
d_call: TRBD2
clone_size: few

cdr3_nt: TGTGCCAGCACTCCGAGGGGGAGTAGCACAGATACGCAGTATTTT
cdr3_aa: CASTPRGSSTDTQYF
v_call: TRBV28
j_call: TRBJ2-3
d_call: .
clone_size: many

cdr3_nt: TGTGCCATCAGTGAGGGGGAGAACTATGGCTACACCTTC
cdr3_aa: CAISEGENYGYTF
v_call: TRBV10-3
j_call: TRBJ1-2
d_call: .
clone_size: many

cdr3_nt: TGTGCCAGCAGTTTGTTACATCCGAAGTCAGGTGAAAAACTGTTTTTT
cdr3_aa: CASSLLHPKSGEKLFF
v_call: TRBV27
j_call: TRBJ1-4
d_call: .
clone_size: many

cdr3_nt: TGCAGCGCAACCGGGACAGCTTATGGCTACACCTTC
cdr3_aa: CSATGTAYGYTF
v_call: TRBV29-1
j_call: TRBJ1-2
d_call: TRBD1
clone_size: few

cdr3_nt: TGCAGCGTTGACAGGCAAGGTGACAATGAGCAGTTCTTC
cdr3_aa: CSVDRQGDNEQFF
v_call: TRBV29-1
j_call: TRBJ2-1
d_call: .
clone_size: many

cdr3_nt: TGTGCCAGCAGTTACCTGGTGGCCTACGAGCAGTACTTC
cdr3_aa: CASSYLVAYEQYF
v_call: TRBV12-3/TRBV12-4
j_call: TRBJ2-7
d_call: .
clone_size: few

cdr3_nt: TGTGCCAGCAGCTTGATGAGGCCTCACGAGCAGTACTTC
cdr3_aa: CASSLMRPHEQYF
v_call: TRBV7-2
j_call: TRBJ2-7
d_call: .
clone_size: .

cdr3_nt: TGTGCCTGGAGTAATGGGGGCATCTACGAGCAGTACTTC
cdr3_aa: CAWSNGGIYEQYF
v_call: TRBV30
j_call: TRBJ2-7
d_call: .
clone_size: many

cdr3_nt: TGTGCCCCCAGAGCCGGGGATGAGGGAAGCAGTCAAGAGACCCAGTACTTC
cdr3_aa: CAPRAGDEGSSQETQYF
v_call: TRBV10-3
j_call: TRBJ2-5
d_call: .
clone_size: many

cdr3_nt: TGCAGTGCTCCATATAGCGGGAGGGGGATCTACGAGCAGTACTTC
cdr3_aa: CSAPYSGRGIYEQYF
v_call: TRBV20-1
j_call: TRBJ2-7
d_call: TRBD2
clone_size: few

cdr3_nt: TGTGCCAGCAGTTACGGTCAGGGAGTCGAGCAGTACTTC
cdr3_aa: CASSYGQGVEQYF
v_call: TRBV6-5
j_call: TRBJ2-7
d_call: .
clone_size: many

cdr3_nt: TGTGCCTGGAGTGTTTGGCTTAATGAAAAACTGTTTTTT
cdr3_aa: CAWSVWLNEKLFF
v_call: TRBV30
j_call: TRBJ1-4
d_call: .
clone_size: .